This TCR beta chain was recovered during a study of PD-1 blockade in mismatch repair-deficient tumors. Turning to the study itself: Patients had about 13 mismatch repair-deficient cancer types and were previously treated and progressing.

A few counts support this clone. TCRdb's table, derived via immunoSEQ multiplex PCR, lists solely in-frame clones and lacks some. The table has 40,000 to 65,000 clones, roughly 80% seen once. V lost 3 bases, J lost 8 bases, and 10 bases stayed unmatched. The CDR3 extends over 16 amino acids. Germline CDR1 is LNHDA and CDR2 is SQIVND (reference sequence). The clonotype originates from an adult with mismatch repair-deficient cancer. V and J are TRBV19 and TRBJ2-1, with 10 bases matching TRBD2. The input for sequencing was peripheral blood, taken about 4.5 months after starting pembrolizumab. CDR3 sequence reads: CASSMKGTSEDHEQFF. CDR3 DNA sequence: TGTGCCAGTAGTATGAAAGGGACTAGCGAGGATCATGAGCAGTTCTTC. The full variable domain, with the rest looked up from reference TRBV19 and TRBJ2-1, is DGGITQSPKYLFRKEGQNVTLSCEQNLNHDAMYWYRQDPGQGLRLIYYSQIVNDFQKGDIAEGYSVSREKKESFPLTVTSAQKNPTAFYLCASSMKGTSEDHEQFFGPGTRLTVL.